A single sample gave rise to the 27 T cell receptor beta chains below, sequenced in a study of blood T cell repertoires in COVID-19. TCRdb's copy holds only in-frame clones and misses some; the assay was immunoSEQ multiplex PCR. The data contain a few hundred thousand clones, less than 90% of them singletons. The source material was peripheral blood. The source of these receptors is a man in his fifties or sixties who had recovered from COVID-19.

The chain carries TRBV6-1 and TRBJ1-4; D gene unclear. V lost 2 bases to trimming and J lost 0 bases, with 13 bases between them. This CDR3 is 17 amino acids long. Per the germline V gene, CDR1 is MNHNS and CDR2 is SASEGT. Written as DNA, the CDR3 is TGTGCCAGCAGTGAAACCCTGCGGGCGGCAACTAATGAAAAACTGTTTTTT. This translates into CASSETLRAATNEKLFF.

V is TRBV18 and J is TRBJ1-2; D is ambiguous. Germline CDR1 is KGHSH and CDR2 is LQKENI. Trimming removed 3 bases from V and 7 bases from J, with 9 bases in between. This CDR3 has 12 residues. CDR3 region: CASSPSRVGYTF. CDR3 nucleotides: TGTGCCAGCTCACCCTCCCGGGTTGGCTACACCTTC.

The rearrangement joins TRBV4-2 to TRBJ2-5, with a tentative D call TRBD1 (5 bases). CDR3 size: 17 residues. Germline loops: CDR1 LGHNA, CDR2 YNFKEQ. Trimming pared 0 bases from V and 0 bases from J, leaving 14 bases between. DNA of the CDR3: TGTGCCAGCAGCCAAGATAATCGTCTGGACAACCAAGAGACCCAGTACTTC. This encodes CASSQDNRLDNQETQYF.

This sequence joins TRBV28 and TRBJ1-4; TRBD1 matches at 7 bases. The CDR3 consists of 14 residues. The V gene end was trimmed by 6 bases and the J gene end by 9 bases; junction bases not matched to a gene: 10. Per the germline V gene, CDR1 is MDHEN and CDR2 is SYDVKM. The CDR3 reads CASRRGPGQKKLFF. CDR3 nucleotide sequence: TGTGCCAGCAGGAGGGGACCGGGACAGAAAAAACTGTTTTTT.

The chain joins TRBV12-3 or TRBV12-4 to TRBJ1-1; D is ambiguous. The CDR3 sequence is 13 residues long. V gave up 6 bases and J gave up 1 base, with 9 bases separating them. CDR3 sequence reads: CASRRRENTEAFF. The CDR3 nucleotides are TGTGCCAGCAGAAGGAGGGAGAACACTGAAGCTTTCTTT.

The chain couples TRBV21-1 to TRBJ2-4; the D call of TRBD1 is as the table states it, not checked on the DNA. TRBV21-1 is a documented pseudogene. This CDR3 region has 19 residues. The CDR3 sequence is CASSKALRQVENAKNIQYF. CDR3 coding DNA: TGTGCCAGCAGCAAAGCGCTAAGACAGGTGGAAAATGCCAAAAACATTCAGTACTTC.

This chain links TRBV19 with TRBJ1-1; D is undetermined. V was cut by 7 bases and J by 4 bases, with 13 bases left in between. Germline lookup yields CDR1 LNHDA and CDR2 SQIVND (reference sequence). This CDR3 spans 13 amino acids. The CDR3 spells CASKDIMSTEAFF. The CDR3 DNA follows: TGTGCCAGTAAAGACATCATGAGCACTGAAGCTTTCTTT.

Note on this clone: Additional DNA sequences in this sample encode the identical CDR3. J is TRBJ1-2 and V is TRBV9, with D possibly being TRBD1 (6 bases). Germline CDR1 SGDLS, CDR2 YYNGEE. The CDR3 extends over 13 amino acids. Trimming pared 0 bases from V and 5 bases from J, leaving 8 bases between. The CDR3 DNA reads as TGTGCCAGCAGCGTAGGGCAGGGGTATGGCTACACCTTC. Residues: CASSVGQGYGYTF.

The rearrangement joins TRBV6-5 to TRBJ1-1, with 8 positions matching TRBD1. Germline V lookup: CDR1 MNHEY, CDR2 SVGAGI. V lost 2 bases and J lost 7; bases outside the gene matches: 6. The CDR3 consists of 14 residues. CDR3: CASSYLSGQDEAFF. The CDR3, as DNA: TGTGCCAGCAGTTACCTATCGGGACAGGATGAAGCTTTCTTT.

This chain connects TRBV7-6 to TRBJ1-5, with no clear D. The germline V and J ends were trimmed by 1 base and 2 bases, with 9 bases remaining between them. Germline V gene data show CDR1 as SGHVS and CDR2 as FNYEAQ. This CDR3 has 15 amino acids. CDR3 residues: CASSLGRVGNQPQHF. CDR3 nucleotide sequence: TGTGCCAGCAGCTTAGGTCGCGTGGGCAATCAGCCCCAGCATTTT.

This clone has just one count. Other DNA sequences in this specimen translate into the identical CDR3. The gene calls are TRBV6-5 and TRBJ1-2; 8 bases map to TRBD1. Losses at the gene ends were 3 bases for V and 7 bases for J; bases not matched to a gene: 4. The CDR3 has 13 residues. CDR1 MNHEY and CDR2 SVGAGI come from the germline V gene. CDR3 sequence reads: CASSYSTGGGYTF. The CDR3 bases are TGTGCCAGCAGTTATAGTACAGGGGGTGGCTACACCTTC.

This chain uses TRBV14 with TRBJ2-1, with TRBD2 identical over 7 bases. Losses at the gene ends were 0 bases for V and 1 base for J; bases not matched to a gene: 9. The germline CDR1 and CDR2 sequences are SGHDN and FVKESK. The CDR3 loop spans 18 amino acids. The DNA for the CDR3 is TGTGCCAGCAGCCAAGATCGGGCCGGGACTAAATCCTACAATGAGCAGTTCTTC. Translation gives CASSQDRAGTKSYNEQFF.

This chain uses TRBV7-2 with TRBJ2-7; 7 positions agree with TRBD2. This CDR3 contains 15 residues. V gave up 6 bases and J gave up 7 bases; unmatched junction bases: 15. From germline, CDR1 is SGHTA and CDR2 FQGNSA. The CDR3 DNA follows: TGTGCCAGCAGGCTTGCGGGAGCCCTAAGGGAAGAGCAGTACTTC. Translated: CASRLAGALREEQYF.

Only one count was recorded for this clone. CDR3 in amino acids: CASTEGGGYYGYTF. The CDR3 DNA follows: TGCGCCAGCACCGAGGGGGGGGGATACTATGGCTACACCTTC. The chain uses TRBV10-2 and TRBJ1-2, with D possibly TRBD1 on 6 matching bases. V lost 7 bases to trimming and J lost 3 bases, with 15 bases between them. The CDR3 extends over 14 amino acids. Per the germline V gene, CDR1 is WSHSY and CDR2 is SAAADI.

The chain employs TRBV18 and TRBJ2-7, with 8 positions matching TRBD1. Germline values: CDR1 KGHSH, CDR2 LQKENI. The junction had 3 bases not matched to a gene; V was cut back by 5 bases and J by 3 bases. The CDR3 extends over 13 amino acids. The CDR3 nucleotides are TGTGCCAGCTCAAGGACAGGGAACTACGAGCAGTACTTC. Translation gives CASSRTGNYEQYF.

CDR3 bases: TGCGCCAGCAGCCCGGGACAGGGGGCTAGCTACGAGCAGTACTTC. Protein product: CASSPGQGASYEQYF. This chain links TRBV5-1 with TRBJ2-7; 12 bases are shared with TRBD1. CDR1 and CDR2 (germline): SGHRS, YFSETQ. The CDR3 runs 15 residues. V dropped 4 bases and J dropped 3; count of bases not matched to a gene: 5.

The chain joins TRBV6-6 to TRBJ1-2; TRBD1 matches at 9 bases. Germline CDR1 is MNHNY and CDR2 is SVGAGI (reference sequence). CDR3 size: 12 residues. The V segment lost 6 bases and the J segment 8 bases; nucleotides outside the gene matches: 4. The CDR3 here is CASRWTGAGYTF. DNA for the CDR3: TGTGCCAGCAGGTGGACAGGGGCAGGCTACACCTTC.

This sequence joins TRBV11-3 and TRBJ2-1; 12 positions agree with TRBD2. CDR3 length: 17 residues. Germline CDR1 is SGHNT and CDR2 is YENEEA. V lost 4 bases and J lost 0; bases outside the gene matches: 4. The CDR3 loop is CASSSGLAGSSYNEQFF. As DNA, the CDR3 is TGTGCCAGCAGCTCAGGACTAGCGGGGAGCTCCTACAATGAGCAGTTCTTC.

V gene TRBV5-1 combines with J gene TRBJ2-3; D perhaps matches TRBD1 (5 bases). The germline V gene has CDR1 SGHRS and CDR2 YFSETQ. V was shortened by 2 bases and J by 2 bases, with 9 bases between the two germline ends. The CDR3 loop spans 14 amino acids. CDR3 sequence (DNA): TGCGCCAGCAGCTTCAGGGCGGACACAGATACGCAGTATTTT. Translating gives CASSFRADTDTQYF.

In this sample, this clone turned up once. This chain links TRBV5-4 with TRBJ1-4; D is perhaps TRBD1 (6 bases). Looked up from germline, CDR1 is SGHNT and CDR2 is YYREEE (reference sequence). The CDR3 sequence is 15 residues long. V was clipped by 0 bases and J by 8 bases, with 14 bases between them. CDR3 coding DNA: TGTGCCAGCAGCTTGGGATTAGGGGGTAGCGAAAAACTGTTTTTT. Translation gives CASSLGLGGSEKLFF.

The chain joins TRBV9 to TRBJ2-3; D unresolved. Per germline, CDR1 SGDLS and CDR2 YYNGEE. This CDR3 is built from 12 residues. V gave up 6 bases and J gave up 5 bases, with 10 bases separating them. CDR3 sequence reads: CASTPAVDTQYF. The DNA for the CDR3 is TGTGCCAGCACCCCGGCGGTAGATACGCAGTATTTT.

Points on this clone: At one end the junction does not follow the germline gene, possibly because of a read error. The rearrangement links TRBV7-2 to TRBJ2-1; TRBD2 matches at 9 bases. Germline CDR1 SGHTA, CDR2 FQGNSA. The CDR3 is 14 residues long. DNA of the CDR3: TGTGCCAGCACCTTAGGGACTAGCATCAATGAGCAGTTCTTC. Translation: CASTLGTSINEQFF.

The J gene is TRBJ2-3, the V gene TRBV28, with D possibly TRBD2 on 6 matching bases. The V gene's germline CDR1 is MDHEN and CDR2 SYDVKM. V was cut by 1 base and J by 4 bases, with 15 bases left in between. The CDR3 totals 16 residues. The CDR3 bases are TGTGCCAGCAGTTTATCCGCAGCGGGTAGTGCAGATACGCAGTATTTT. This translates into CASSLSAAGSADTQYF.

This chain connects TRBV11-2 to TRBJ2-1, with 7 bases identical to TRBD2. V was clipped by 2 bases and J by 9 bases; unmatched bases: 10. This CDR3 is 15 amino acids long. CDR1 and CDR2 (germline): SGHAT, FQNNGV. The chain's CDR3 is CASSLFSASGSEQFF. The CDR3 DNA follows: TGTGCCAGCAGCTTATTTTCAGCTAGCGGATCTGAGCAGTTCTTC.

The chain joins TRBV29-1 to TRBJ2-5, with D possibly being TRBD1 (5 bases). The CDR3 consists of 12 residues. With 5 bases removed from V and 4 bases from J, the gap between germline ends came to 11 bases. In germline, CDR1 is SQVTM, CDR2 ANQGSEA. The CDR3 protein is CSVTIQGETQYF. The CDR3, as DNA: TGCAGCGTTACAATTCAGGGAGAGACCCAGTACTTC. Full variable domain (rest looked up from reference TRBV29-1 and TRBJ2-5): SAVISQKPSRDICQRGTSLTIQCQVDSQVTMMFWYRQQPGQSLTLIATANQGSEATYESGFVIDKFPISRPNLTFSTLTVSNMSPEDSSIYLCSVTIQGETQYFGPGTRLLVL.

The chain employs TRBV9 and TRBJ2-3, with TRBD1 matching 8 bases. J lost 2 bases, V lost 6 bases, and 8 bases had no gene match. The germline V gene encodes CDR1 SGDLS and CDR2 YYNGEE. The CDR3 runs to 15 residues. CDR3 region: CASKFGTGVTDTQYF. The CDR3 bases are TGTGCCAGCAAATTTGGGACAGGCGTCACAGATACGCAGTATTTT. Variable domain in full (rest from reference TRBV9 and TRBJ2-3): DSGVTQTPKHLITATGQRVTLRCSPRSGDLSVYWYQQSLDQGLQFLIQYYNGEERAKGNILERFSAQQFPDLHSELNLSSLELGDSALYFCASKFGTGVTDTQYFGPGTRLTVL.

J is TRBJ2-2 and V is TRBV5-1; 12 positions match TRBD1. The CDR3 is 16 amino acids. Germline V gene data show CDR1 as SGHRS and CDR2 as YFSETQ. Germline trimming cut 6 bases from V and 4 bases from J; bases unmatched to any gene: 7. Written as DNA, the CDR3 is TGCGCCAGCATCGGGACAGGGGGCAAGGGCACCGGGGAGCTGTTTTTT. The encoded protein is CASIGTGGKGTGELFF.